This T cell receptor (beta chain) appears in the sequencing data of a study of Tregs in tolerant kidney transplant recipients. Study-wide findings and caveats: Nucleotide sequences could not be compared across some patients' samples due to primer changes. Validation in larger populations is needed because few patients were studied.

Unstimulated regulatory T cells (CD4+CD25+CD127-), CD4+CD25- non-regulatory cells, CD4 and CD8 cells were FACS-sorted from thawed PBMCs. As for this clone: Its target is not known.

Germline lookup yields CDR1 SGHTA and CDR2 FQGTGA. The CDR3 runs 16 residues. With 2 bases removed from V and 1 base from J, the gap between germline ends came to 13 bases. Sequencing was performed with immunoSEQ multiplex PCR; in TCRdb, only in-frame clones are kept and a portion is missing. Seen here are fewer than 80,000 clones, roughly nine tenths observed once, and the top ten hold approximately 0.39%. The sample here was CD4+ T cells from blood, taken before the transplant. This sequence was found in a human donor who received a combined kidney and bone marrow transplant. This chain links TRBV7-3 with TRBJ2-3; a weak D match, TRBD2 (7 bases). In DNA, the CDR3 is TGTGCCAGCAGCTTAGGGGGGGCGCAGGGCACAGATACGCAGTATTTT. Protein sequence: CASSLGGAQGTDTQYF.